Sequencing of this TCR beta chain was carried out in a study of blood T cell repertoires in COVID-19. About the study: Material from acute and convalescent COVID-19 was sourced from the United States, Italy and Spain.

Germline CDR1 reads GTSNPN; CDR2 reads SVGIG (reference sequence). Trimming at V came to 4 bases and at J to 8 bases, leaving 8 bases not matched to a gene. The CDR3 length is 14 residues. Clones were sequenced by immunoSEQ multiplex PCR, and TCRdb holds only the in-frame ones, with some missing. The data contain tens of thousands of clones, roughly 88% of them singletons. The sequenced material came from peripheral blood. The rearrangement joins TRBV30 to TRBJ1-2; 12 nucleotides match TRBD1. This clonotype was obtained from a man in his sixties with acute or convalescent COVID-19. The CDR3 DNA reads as TGTGCCTGGATGCCTACCGGGACAGGGGGCGGCTACACCTTC. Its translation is CAWMPTGTGGGYTF.